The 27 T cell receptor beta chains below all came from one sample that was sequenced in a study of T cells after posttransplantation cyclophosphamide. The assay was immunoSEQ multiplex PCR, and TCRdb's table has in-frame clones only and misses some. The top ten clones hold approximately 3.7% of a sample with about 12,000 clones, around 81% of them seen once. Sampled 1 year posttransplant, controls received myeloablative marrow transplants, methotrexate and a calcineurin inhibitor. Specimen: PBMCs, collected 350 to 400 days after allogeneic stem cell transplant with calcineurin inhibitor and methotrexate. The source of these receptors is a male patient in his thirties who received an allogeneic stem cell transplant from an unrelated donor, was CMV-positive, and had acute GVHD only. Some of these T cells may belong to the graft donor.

CDR3 in DNA: TGCGCCAGCAGCTTGGACGGACAAGGGAAGAACACTGAAGCTTTCTTT. Its translation is CASSLDGQGKNTEAFF. The chain carries TRBV5-1 and TRBJ1-1, with D tentatively TRBD1 (5 bases). V dropped 0 bases and J dropped 1 base, with 13 bases sitting between them. The germline gives CDR1 SGHRS, CDR2 YFSETQ. CDR3 length: 16 amino acids.

The CDR3 DNA follows: TGTGCCAGCAGTCCATTGACAGGGGCTCAGCCCCAGCATTTT. Its translation is CASSPLTGAQPQHF. The genes are TRBV27 and TRBJ1-5, with 8 bases identical to TRBD1. The germline gives CDR1 MNHEY, CDR2 SMNVEV (reference sequence). The J segment lost 6 bases and the V segment lost 5 bases, leaving 6 bases of the junction unmatched. CDR3 length equals 14 residues.

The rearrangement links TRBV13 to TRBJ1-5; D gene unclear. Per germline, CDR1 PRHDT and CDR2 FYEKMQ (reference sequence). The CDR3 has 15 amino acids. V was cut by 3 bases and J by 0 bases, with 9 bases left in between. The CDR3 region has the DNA TGTGCCAGCAGCTTGGGCATGACTAGCAATCAGCCCCAGCATTTT. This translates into CASSLGMTSNQPQHF.

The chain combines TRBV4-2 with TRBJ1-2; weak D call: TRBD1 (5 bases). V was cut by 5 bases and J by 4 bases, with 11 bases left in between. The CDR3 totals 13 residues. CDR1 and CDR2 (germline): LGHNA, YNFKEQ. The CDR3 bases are TGTGCCAGCAGCTCGGACACATTCTATGGCTACACCTTC. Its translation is CASSSDTFYGYTF.

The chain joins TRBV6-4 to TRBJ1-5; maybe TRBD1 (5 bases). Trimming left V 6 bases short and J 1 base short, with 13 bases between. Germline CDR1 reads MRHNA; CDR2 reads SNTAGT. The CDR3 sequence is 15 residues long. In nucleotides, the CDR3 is TGTGCCAGCAGGGGGGGGGAGAGGAGCAATCAGCCCCAGCATTTT. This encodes CASRGGERSNQPQHF.

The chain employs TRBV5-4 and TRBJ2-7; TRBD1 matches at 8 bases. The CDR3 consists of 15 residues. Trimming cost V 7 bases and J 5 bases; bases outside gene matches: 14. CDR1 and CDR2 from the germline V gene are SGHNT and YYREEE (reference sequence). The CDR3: CASLRNPGQANEQYF. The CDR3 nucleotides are TGTGCCAGCCTTCGGAACCCGGGACAGGCAAACGAGCAGTACTTC.

The CDR3 spells CASRDRGTDQPQHF. The DNA of the CDR3 is TGCGCCAGCAGGGACAGGGGGACCGATCAGCCCCAGCATTTT. The rearrangement links TRBV10-1 to TRBJ1-5, with 10 bases that match TRBD1. The CDR3 is 14 residues long. Germline CDR1 and CDR2: WNHNN and SYGVQD (reference sequence). The junction had 4 bases not matched to a gene; V was cut back by 6 bases and J by 5 bases.

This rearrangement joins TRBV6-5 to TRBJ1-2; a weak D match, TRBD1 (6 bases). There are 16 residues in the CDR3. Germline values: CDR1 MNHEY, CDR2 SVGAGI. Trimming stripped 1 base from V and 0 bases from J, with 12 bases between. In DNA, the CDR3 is TGTGCCAGCAGTTACTTAAGACAGGCCCCTAACTATGGCTACACCTTC. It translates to CASSYLRQAPNYGYTF.

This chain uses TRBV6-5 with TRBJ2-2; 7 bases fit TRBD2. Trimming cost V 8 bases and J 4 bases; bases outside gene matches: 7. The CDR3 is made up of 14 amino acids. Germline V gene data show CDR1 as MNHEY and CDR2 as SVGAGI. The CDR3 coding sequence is TGTGCCAGCCGCCCTAGCGGAACCACCGGGGAGCTGTTTTTT. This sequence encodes CASRPSGTTGELFF.

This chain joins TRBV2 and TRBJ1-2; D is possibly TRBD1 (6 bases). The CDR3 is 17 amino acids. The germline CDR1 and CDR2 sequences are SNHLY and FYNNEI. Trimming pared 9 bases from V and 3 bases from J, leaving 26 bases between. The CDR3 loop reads CASARGPMQGTDYGYTF. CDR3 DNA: TGTGCCAGTGCGCGGGGGCCGATGCAGGGAACGGACTATGGCTACACCTTC.

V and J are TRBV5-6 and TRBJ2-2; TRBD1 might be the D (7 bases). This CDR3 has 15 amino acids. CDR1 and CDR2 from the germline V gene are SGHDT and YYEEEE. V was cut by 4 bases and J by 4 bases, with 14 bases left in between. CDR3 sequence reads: CASSERQGLTGELFF. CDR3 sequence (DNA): TGTGCCAGCAGCGAAAGACAGGGACTCACCGGGGAGCTGTTTTTT.

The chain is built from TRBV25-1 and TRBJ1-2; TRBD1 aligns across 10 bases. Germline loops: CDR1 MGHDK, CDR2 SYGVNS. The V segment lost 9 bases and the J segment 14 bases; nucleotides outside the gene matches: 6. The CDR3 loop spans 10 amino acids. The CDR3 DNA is TGTGCCAGAAGACCGGGACAGGGGACCTTC. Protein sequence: CARRPGQGTF.

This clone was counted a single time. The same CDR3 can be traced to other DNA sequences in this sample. The CDR3: CASRGGHTEAFF. CDR3 nucleotides: TGTGCCAGCAGGGGAGGACACACTGAAGCTTTCTTT. J is TRBJ1-1 and V is TRBV7-3; D ambiguous. V lost 6 bases, J lost 3 bases, and 8 bases lay in between. The germline CDR1 and CDR2 sequences are SGHTA and FQGTGA. The CDR3 has 12 amino acids.

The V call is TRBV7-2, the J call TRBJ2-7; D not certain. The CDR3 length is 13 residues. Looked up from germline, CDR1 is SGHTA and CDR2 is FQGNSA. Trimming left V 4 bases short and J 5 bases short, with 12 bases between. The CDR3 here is CASSWRGFHEQYF. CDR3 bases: TGTGCCAGCAGCTGGCGCGGTTTCCACGAGCAGTACTTC.

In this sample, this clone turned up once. Here the CDR3 reads CASSLSGGQGTSGANVLTF. CDR3 DNA sequence: TGTGCCAGCAGCTTAAGCGGGGGACAGGGAACCTCTGGGGCCAACGTCCTGACTTTC. This chain uses TRBV7-3 with TRBJ2-6; TRBD1 matches 9 bases. Germline V CDR1 and CDR2: SGHTA, FQGTGA. CDR3 length equals 19 residues. V was pared by 1 base and J by 0 bases, with 7 bases of the junction left unmatched.

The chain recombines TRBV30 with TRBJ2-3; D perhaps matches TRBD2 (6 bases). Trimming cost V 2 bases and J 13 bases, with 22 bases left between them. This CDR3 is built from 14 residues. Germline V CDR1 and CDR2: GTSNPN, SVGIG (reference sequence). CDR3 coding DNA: TGTGCCTGGAGTACGTCGGACGGAGGGCGCGCGGAGTATTTT. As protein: CAWSTSDGGRAEYF.

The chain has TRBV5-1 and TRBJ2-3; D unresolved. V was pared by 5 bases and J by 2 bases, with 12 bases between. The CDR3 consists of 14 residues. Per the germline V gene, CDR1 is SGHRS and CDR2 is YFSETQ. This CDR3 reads CASRPAATTDTQYF. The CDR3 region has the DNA TGCGCCAGCAGACCTGCGGCCACCACAGATACGCAGTATTTT.

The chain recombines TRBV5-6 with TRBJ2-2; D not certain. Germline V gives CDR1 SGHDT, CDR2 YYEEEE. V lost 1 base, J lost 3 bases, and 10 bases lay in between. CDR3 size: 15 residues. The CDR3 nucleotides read TGTGCCAGCAGCTTGACACCCACCTACACCGGGGAGCTGTTTTTT. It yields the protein CASSLTPTYTGELFF.

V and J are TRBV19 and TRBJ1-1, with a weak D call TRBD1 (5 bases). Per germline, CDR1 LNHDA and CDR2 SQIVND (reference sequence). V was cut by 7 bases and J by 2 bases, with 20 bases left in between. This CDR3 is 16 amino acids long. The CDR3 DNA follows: TGTGCCAGTACCAAGGGTTACGGGGGATTTAACACTGAAGCTTTCTTT. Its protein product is CASTKGYGGFNTEAFF.

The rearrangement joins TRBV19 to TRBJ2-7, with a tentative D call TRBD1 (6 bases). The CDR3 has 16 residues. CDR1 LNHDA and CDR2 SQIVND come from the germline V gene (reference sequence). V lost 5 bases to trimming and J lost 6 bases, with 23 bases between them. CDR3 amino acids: CASSGGPALSPGEQYF. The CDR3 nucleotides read TGTGCCAGTAGTGGGGGCCCCGCCTTGTCCCCGGGCGAGCAGTACTTC.

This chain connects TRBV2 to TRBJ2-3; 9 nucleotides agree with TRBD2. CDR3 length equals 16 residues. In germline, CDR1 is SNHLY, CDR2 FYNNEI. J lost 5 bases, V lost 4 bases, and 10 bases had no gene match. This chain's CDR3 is CASSGKLAGVGDTQYF. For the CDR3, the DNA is TGTGCCAGCAGTGGGAAATTAGCGGGAGTAGGAGATACGCAGTATTTT.

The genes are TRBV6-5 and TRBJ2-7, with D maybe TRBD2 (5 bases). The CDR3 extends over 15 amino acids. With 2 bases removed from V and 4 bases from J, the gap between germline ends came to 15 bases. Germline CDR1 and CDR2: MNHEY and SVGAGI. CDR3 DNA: TGTGCCAGCAGTTACGGCGGGCTGGTGGCATACGAGCAGTACTTC. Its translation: CASSYGGLVAYEQYF.

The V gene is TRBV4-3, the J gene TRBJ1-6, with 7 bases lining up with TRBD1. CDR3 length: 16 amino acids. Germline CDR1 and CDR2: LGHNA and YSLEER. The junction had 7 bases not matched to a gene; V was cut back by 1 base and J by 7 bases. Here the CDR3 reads CASSQAPGQINSPLHF. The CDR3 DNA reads TGCGCCAGCAGCCAAGCCCCGGGACAGATAAATTCACCCCTCCACTTT.

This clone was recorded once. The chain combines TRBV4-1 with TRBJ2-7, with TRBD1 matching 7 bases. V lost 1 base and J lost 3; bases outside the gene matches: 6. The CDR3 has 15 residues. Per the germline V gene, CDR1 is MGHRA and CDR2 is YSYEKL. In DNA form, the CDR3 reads TGCGCCAGCAGCCAAGGGCCGGGACAGAACTACGAGCAGTACTTC. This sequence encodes CASSQGPGQNYEQYF.

In DNA, the CDR3 is TGTGCCAGCAGATCGTTTGGGGAGAGGATCGAGGGCTACACCTTC. Residues: CASRSFGERIEGYTF. The chain joins TRBV7-2 to TRBJ1-2; no clear D gene. Trimming took off 6 bases at V and 8 bases at J, with 22 bases between the two ends. The length of the CDR3 is 15 residues. CDR1 and CDR2 from the germline V gene are SGHTA and FQGNSA.

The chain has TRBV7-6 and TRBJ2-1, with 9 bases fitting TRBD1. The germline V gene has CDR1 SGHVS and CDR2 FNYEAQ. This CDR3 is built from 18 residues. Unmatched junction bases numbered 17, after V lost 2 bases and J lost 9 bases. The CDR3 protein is CASSLTLDRGLRGGEQFF. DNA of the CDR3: TGTGCCAGCAGCTTAACCTTGGACAGGGGACTTCGAGGGGGTGAGCAGTTCTTC.

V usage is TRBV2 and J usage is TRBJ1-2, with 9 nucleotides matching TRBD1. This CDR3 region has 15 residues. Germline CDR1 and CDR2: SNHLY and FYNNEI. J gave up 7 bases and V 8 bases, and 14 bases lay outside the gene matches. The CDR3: CASGIPGQGERGYTF. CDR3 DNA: TGTGCCAGCGGAATCCCGGGACAGGGTGAGCGTGGCTACACCTTC. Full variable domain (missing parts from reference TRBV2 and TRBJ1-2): EPEVTQTPSHQVTQMGQEVILRCVPISNHLYFYWYRQILGQKVEFLVSFYNNEISEKSEIFDDQFSVERPDGSNFTLKIRSTKLEDSAMYFCASGIPGQGERGYTFGSGTRLTVV.